The sequence of this T cell receptor (beta chain) was determined in a study of cytomegalovirus exposure and HLA in healthy donors. Looking at the study overall: Of all 400 or so donors who were genotyped, under 90% belonged to the Caucasian-associated ancestry cluster. Whole-study results and caveats: Per a prior analysis, the majority of TCR beta V segments were productive roughly 90% or roughly 30% of the time. Later, an analysis showed that TCR beta chains associated with HLA were more clonally expanded than others that were equally common. Later, TCR association rates were found to vary by HLA locus, highest for DRB1 and lowest for HLA-C.

The PCR used 60 Vbeta and 13 Jbeta primers. Repertoires were generated with immunoSEQ multiplex PCR, while TCRdb's copy carries only in-frame clones and drops some. This table holds 110,000 or so clones, over 65% found once. For this clone: Antigen unknown.

From germline, CDR1 is ENHRY and CDR2 SYGVKD. The CDR3 is 13 residues long. V was clipped by 5 bases and J by 8 bases; unmatched bases: 8. The sample was PBMCs. This clonotype was sampled from a man in his forties or fifties in good health and CMV-seropositive. The V and J genes are TRBV10-3 and TRBJ1-2; the match to TRBD1 covers 7 bases. The CDR3 DNA reads TGTGCCATCAGTAATACAGGGGCTGGAGGCTACACCTTC. The encoded protein is CAISNTGAGGYTF.